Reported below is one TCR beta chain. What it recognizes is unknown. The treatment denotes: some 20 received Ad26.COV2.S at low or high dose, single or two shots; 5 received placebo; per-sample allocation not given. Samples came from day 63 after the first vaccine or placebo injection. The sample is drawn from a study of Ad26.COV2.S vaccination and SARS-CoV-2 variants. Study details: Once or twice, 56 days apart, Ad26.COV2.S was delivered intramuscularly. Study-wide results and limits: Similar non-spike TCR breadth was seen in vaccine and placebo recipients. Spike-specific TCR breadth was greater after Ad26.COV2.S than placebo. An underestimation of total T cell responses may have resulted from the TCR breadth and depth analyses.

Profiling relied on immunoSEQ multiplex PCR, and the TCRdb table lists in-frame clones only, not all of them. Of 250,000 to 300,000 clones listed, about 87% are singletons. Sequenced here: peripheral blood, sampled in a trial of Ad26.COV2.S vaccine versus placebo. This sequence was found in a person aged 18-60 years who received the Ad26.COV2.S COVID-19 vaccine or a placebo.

The CDR3, as DNA: TGTGCCAGCAGCCAACGATCCGGGACCCCAGGGGGCTACACCTTC. It specifies CASSQRSGTPGGYTF. This chain links TRBV3-1 (or the pseudogene TRBV3-2) with TRBJ1-2; perhaps TRBD1 as D (5 bases). Germline V gives CDR1 LGHDT, CDR2 YNNKEL (reference sequence). CDR3 length equals 15 residues. V lost 2 bases to trimming and J lost 8 bases, with 18 bases between them.